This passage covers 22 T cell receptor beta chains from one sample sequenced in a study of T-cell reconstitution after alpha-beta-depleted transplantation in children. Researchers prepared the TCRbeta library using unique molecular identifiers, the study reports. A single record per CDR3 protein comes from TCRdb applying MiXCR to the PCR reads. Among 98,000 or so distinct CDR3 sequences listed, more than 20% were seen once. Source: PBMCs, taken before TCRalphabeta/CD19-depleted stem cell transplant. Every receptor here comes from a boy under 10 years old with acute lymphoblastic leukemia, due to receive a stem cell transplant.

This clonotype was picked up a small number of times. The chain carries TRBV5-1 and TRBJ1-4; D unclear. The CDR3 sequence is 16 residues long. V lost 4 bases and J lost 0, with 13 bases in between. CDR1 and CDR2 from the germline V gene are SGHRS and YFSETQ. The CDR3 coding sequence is TGCGCCAGCAGCCCGGGAAGCGCAGCAACTAATGAAAAACTGTTTTTT. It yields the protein CASSPGSAATNEKLFF.

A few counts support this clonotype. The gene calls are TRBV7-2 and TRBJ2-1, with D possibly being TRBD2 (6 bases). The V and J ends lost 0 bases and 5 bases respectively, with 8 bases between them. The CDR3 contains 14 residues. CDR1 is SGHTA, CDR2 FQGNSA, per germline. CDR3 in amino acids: CASSLASGNNEQFF. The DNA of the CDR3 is TGTGCCAGCAGCTTAGCTAGCGGAAACAATGAGCAGTTCTTC.

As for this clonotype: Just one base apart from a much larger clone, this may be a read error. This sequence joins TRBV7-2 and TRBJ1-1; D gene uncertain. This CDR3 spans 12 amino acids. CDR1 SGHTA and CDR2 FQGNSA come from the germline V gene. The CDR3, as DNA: TGTGCCACCAGCTCCGGAACGACTGAAGCTTTCTTT. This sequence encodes CATSSGTTEAFF.

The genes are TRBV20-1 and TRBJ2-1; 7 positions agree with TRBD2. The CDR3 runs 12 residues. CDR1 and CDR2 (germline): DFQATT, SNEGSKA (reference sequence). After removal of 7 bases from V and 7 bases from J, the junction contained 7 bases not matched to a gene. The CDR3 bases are TGCAGTGGCGGGCTAGCGGATAATGAGCAGTTCTTC. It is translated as CSGGLADNEQFF.

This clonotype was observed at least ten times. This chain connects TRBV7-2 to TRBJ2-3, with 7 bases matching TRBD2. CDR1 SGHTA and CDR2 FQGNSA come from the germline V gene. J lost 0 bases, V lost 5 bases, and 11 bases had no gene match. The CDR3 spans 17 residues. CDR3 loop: CASSPESTSLSTDTQYF. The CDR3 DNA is TGTGCCAGCAGCCCCGAATCGACTAGCCTTAGCACAGATACGCAGTATTTT.

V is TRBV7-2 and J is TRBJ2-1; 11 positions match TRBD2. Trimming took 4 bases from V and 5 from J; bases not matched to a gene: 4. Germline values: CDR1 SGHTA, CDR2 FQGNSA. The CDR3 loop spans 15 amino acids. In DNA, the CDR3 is TGTGCCAGCAGCTCGACTAGCGGGACCCACAATGAGCAGTTCTTC. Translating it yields CASSSTSGTHNEQFF.

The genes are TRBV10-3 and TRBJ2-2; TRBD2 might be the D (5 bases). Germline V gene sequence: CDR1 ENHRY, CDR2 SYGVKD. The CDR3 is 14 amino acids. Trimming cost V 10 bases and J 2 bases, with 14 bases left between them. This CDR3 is CASGSEVNTGELFF. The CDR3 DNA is TGTGCCAGTGGGAGTGAGGTAAACACCGGGGAGCTGTTTTTT.

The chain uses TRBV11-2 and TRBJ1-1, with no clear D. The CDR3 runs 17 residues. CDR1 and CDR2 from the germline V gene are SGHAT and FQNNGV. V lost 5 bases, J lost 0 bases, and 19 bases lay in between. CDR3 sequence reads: CASSPTHSAPMNTEAFF. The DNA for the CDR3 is TGTGCCAGCAGCCCCACCCACAGTGCCCCCATGAACACTGAAGCTTTCTTT.

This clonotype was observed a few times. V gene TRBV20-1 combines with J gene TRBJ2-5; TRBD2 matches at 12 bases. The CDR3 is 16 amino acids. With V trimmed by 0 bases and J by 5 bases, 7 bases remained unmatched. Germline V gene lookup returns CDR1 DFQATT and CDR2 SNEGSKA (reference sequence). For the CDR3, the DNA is TGCAGTGCTAGAGATTTGCTAGCGGGAGGGCTGGAGACCCAGTACTTC. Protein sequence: CSARDLLAGGLETQYF.

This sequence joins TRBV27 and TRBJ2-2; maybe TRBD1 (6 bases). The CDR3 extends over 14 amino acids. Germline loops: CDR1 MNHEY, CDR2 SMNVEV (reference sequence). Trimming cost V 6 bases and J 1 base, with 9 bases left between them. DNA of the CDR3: TGTGCCAGCAGAAAAGGGGGGAACACCGGGGAGCTGTTTTTT. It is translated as CASRKGGNTGELFF.

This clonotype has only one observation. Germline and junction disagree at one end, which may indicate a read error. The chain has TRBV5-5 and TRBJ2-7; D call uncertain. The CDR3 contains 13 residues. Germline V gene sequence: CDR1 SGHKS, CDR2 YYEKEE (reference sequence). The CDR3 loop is CASSLAWPYKQYF. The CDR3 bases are TGTGCCAGCAGCTTGGCCTGGCCCTACAAGCAGTACTTC.

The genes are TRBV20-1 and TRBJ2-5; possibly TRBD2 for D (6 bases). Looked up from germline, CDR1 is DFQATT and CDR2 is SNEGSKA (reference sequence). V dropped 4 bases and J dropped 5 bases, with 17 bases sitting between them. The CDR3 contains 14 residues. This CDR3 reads CSAMGSGGGETQYF. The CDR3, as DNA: TGCAGTGCTATGGGTAGCGGAGGAGGGGAGACCCAGTACTTC.

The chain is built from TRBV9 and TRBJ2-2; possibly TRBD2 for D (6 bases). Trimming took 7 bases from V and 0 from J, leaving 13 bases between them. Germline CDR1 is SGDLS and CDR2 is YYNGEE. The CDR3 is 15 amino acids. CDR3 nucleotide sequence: TGTGCCAGCCGCGCGCGGGGATCGAACACCGGGGAGCTGTTTTTT. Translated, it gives CASRARGSNTGELFF.

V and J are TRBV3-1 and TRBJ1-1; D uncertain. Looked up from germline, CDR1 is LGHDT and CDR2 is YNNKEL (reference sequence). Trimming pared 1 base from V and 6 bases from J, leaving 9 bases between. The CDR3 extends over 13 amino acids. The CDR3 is CASSQAGVAEAFF. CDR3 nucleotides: TGTGCCAGCAGCCAAGCCGGAGTAGCTGAAGCTTTCTTT.

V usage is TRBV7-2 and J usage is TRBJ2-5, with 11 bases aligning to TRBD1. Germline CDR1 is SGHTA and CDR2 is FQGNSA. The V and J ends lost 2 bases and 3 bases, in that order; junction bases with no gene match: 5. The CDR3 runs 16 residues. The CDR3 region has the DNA TGTGCCAGCAGCTTAACAAGGGGACAGGGGGAAGAGACCCAGTACTTC. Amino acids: CASSLTRGQGEETQYF.

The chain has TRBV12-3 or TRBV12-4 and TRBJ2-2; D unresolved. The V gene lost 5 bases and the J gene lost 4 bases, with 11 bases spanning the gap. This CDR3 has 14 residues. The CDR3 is CASSPLGGTGELFF. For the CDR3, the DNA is TGTGCCAGCAGTCCCCTGGGCGGCACCGGGGAGCTGTTTTTT.

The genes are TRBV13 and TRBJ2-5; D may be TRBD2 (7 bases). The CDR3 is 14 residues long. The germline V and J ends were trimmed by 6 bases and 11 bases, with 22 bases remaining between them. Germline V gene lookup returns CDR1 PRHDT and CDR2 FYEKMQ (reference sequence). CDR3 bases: TGTGCCAGCAGAAAAACGGGGGGCGCTTTGGAACAGTACTTC. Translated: CASRKTGGALEQYF.

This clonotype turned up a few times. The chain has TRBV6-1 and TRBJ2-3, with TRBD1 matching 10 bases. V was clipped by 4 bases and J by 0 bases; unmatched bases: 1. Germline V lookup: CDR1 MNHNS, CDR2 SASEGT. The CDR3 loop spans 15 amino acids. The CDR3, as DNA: TGTGCCAGCAGTGGACAGGGGGCTAGCACAGATACGCAGTATTTT. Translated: CASSGQGASTDTQYF.

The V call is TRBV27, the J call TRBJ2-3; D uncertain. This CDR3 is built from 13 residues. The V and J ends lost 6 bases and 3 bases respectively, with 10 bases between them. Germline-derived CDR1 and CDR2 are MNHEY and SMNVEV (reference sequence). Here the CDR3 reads CASSILWTDTQYF. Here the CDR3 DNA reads TGTGCCAGCAGCATATTATGGACAGATACGCAGTATTTT.

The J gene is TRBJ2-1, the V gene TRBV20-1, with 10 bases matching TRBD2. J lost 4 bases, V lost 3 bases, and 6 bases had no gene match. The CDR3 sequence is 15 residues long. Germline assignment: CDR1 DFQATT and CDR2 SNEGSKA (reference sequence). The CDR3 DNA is TGCAGTGCTAGTTCGAGCGGGAGGGTTTACAATGAGCAGTTCTTC. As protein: CSASSSGRVYNEQFF.

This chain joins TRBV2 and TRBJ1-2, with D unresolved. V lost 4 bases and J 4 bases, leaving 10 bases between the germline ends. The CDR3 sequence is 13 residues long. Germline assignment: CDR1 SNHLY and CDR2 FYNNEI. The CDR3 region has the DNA TGTGCCAGCAGTGCGGATCAGGCCTATGGCTACACCTTC. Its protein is CASSADQAYGYTF.

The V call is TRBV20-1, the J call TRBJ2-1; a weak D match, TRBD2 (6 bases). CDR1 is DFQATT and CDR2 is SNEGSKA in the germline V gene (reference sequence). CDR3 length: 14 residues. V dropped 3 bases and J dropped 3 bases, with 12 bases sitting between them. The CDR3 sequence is CSASISGGYNEQFF. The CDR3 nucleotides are TGCAGTGCTAGTATTAGCGGAGGCTACAATGAGCAGTTCTTC.